Given below is one T cell receptor beta chain in context. Authors' data handling: Reference gene primer amplification in the assay estimated nucleated cell counts. Some clones are missing from TCRdb's copy, which holds only in-frame ones; the method was immunoSEQ multiplex PCR. V and J calls plus clone size are reproduced from that table; the DNA served to infer D and trimming. The sample has roughly 24,000 clones, roughly nine tenths seen once. The germline V gene has CDR1 SGHRS and CDR2 YFSETQ. The CDR3 covers 13 residues. V gave up 4 bases and J gave up 1 base, with 8 bases separating them. This sample was included in a study of blood T cell repertoires in COVID-19.

The chain recombines TRBV5-1 with TRBJ1-1; D gene unclear. The clonotype originates from a man between 65 and 79 years old with COVID-19, enrolled during active disease. The sample taken for sequencing was peripheral blood. The CDR3, as DNA: TGCGCCAGCAGCCGAACAGCGAACACTGAAGCTTTCTTT. It translates to CASSRTANTEAFF.